This T cell receptor (beta chain) comes out of a study of CD8 T cells in Susac syndrome. The multiple sclerosis controls were treatment-naive patients affected by stable or active relapsing-remitting disease. Negative isolation was used for CD8+ and CD4+ T cells, and FACS enrichment was applied to TEMRA cells. The RNA input was about 0.5 to 1 ug, and it was reverse transcribed with random hexamers. A multiplex approach, immunoSEQ multiplex PCR, amplified TCR beta CDR3 across 54 Vbeta and 13 Jbeta. TCRdb redid the calling of the immunoSEQ multiplex PCR reads with MiXCR, one entry per CDR3 protein. The table records fewer than 150,000 distinct CDR3 sequences, approximately 90% of them present only once. The TCR originated in a human donor with multiple sclerosis. Sequencing was done on a sample of CD8+ T cells from PBMCs.

The CDR3 nucleotides read TGTGCCACCAGCGGTGGGACTAGAGGAGAGACCCAGTACTTC. Its protein product is CATSGGTRGETQYF. J is TRBJ2-5 and V is TRBV15, with TRBD2 identical over 8 bases. The CDR3 has 14 residues. The germline V gene has CDR1 LNHNV and CDR2 YYDKDF (reference sequence). The V segment lost 5 bases and the J segment 4 bases; nucleotides outside the gene matches: 6.